The rows below give T cell receptor beta chains drawn from one sample of a study of cytomegalovirus exposure and HLA in healthy donors. TCRdb's table, derived via immunoSEQ multiplex PCR, lists solely in-frame clones and lacks some. The sample contains roughly 140,000 clones, 65% to 80% of which appear only once. The material sequenced was PBMCs. These receptors all stem from a young woman in good health and CMV-seronegative. Both conserved end residues are part of each CDR3. The D gene is left open where the match is weak. Clone size is shown for a subset of rows, as once, few, many or a class of expanded clone.

J | D | size | V | length | DNA | CDR3
TRBJ2-1 | TRBD1 | NA | TRBV7-9 | 15 | TGTGCCAGCAGCTTCGGGCAGGGGGCCGGTCTTGAGCAGTTCTTC | CASSFGQGAGLEQFF
TRBJ1-2 | TRBD1 | NA | TRBV30 | 15 | TGTGCCTGGAGTGGGACAGGGGGTAATAACTATGGCTACACCTTC | CAWSGTGGNNYGYTF
TRBJ2-2 | NA | NA | TRBV19 | 16 | TGTGCCAGTAGTATAGGTGTTAGCTTGAACACCGGGGAGCTGTTTTTT | CASSIGVSLNTGELFF
TRBJ2-1 | TRBD1 | NA | TRBV2 | 17 | TGTGCCAGCAGCCAAAGGGGACAGGTATCGTCTAAGAATGAGCAGTTCTTC | CASSQRGQVSSKNEQFF
TRBJ2-6 | NA | NA | TRBV7-9 | 17 | TGTGCCAGCAGACAAGGCGCGGGGGCCTCTGGGGCCAACGTCCTGACTTTC | CASRQGAGASGANVLTF
TRBJ1-5 | TRBD1 | NA | TRBV6-1 | 14 | TGTGCCGGGAAAACTGGGACAGCGGATCAGCCCCAGCATTTT | CAGKTGTADQPQHF
TRBJ2-2 | TRBD2 | NA | TRBV6-6 | 14 | TGTGCCAGCAGTTTACTAGCGGACACCGGGGAGCTGTTTTTT | CASSLLADTGELFF
TRBJ2-5 | TRBD2 | few | TRBV7-9 | 17 | TGTGCCAGCAGCTTAGGTCTACTAGCGGGATTCGAAGAGACCCAGTACTTC | CASSLGLLAGFEETQYF
TRBJ2-1 | TRBD1 | NA | TRBV5-1 | 15 | TGCGCCAGCGCTCTGGGACAGGGGGTTATTAATGAGCAGTTCTTC | CASALGQGVINEQFF
TRBJ2-7 | NA | NA | TRBV5-1 | 14 | TGCGCCAGCAGCACCCTTGGCGGAGACTACGAGCAGTACTTC | CASSTLGGDYEQYF
TRBJ2-1 | TRBD2 | NA | TRBV28 | 17 | TGTGCCAGCAGTCCGACTAGCGGGGGGAGCTCCTACAATGAGCAGTTCTTC | CASSPTSGGSSYNEQFF
TRBJ2-2 | TRBD2 | NA | TRBV6-5 | 15 | TGTGCCAGCACCTCTAGCGGGAGGGATAACGGGGAGCTGTTTTTT | CASTSSGRDNGELFF
TRBJ1-1 | TRBD1 | NA | TRBV7-9 | 18 | TGTGCCAGCAGCTTCCCAAGGGGACAGGGAGGTTATGGCACTGAAGCTTTCTTT | CASSFPRGQGGYGTEAFF
TRBJ2-3 | NA | NA | TRBV28 | 14 | TGTGCCAGCAGTCTAGCGACTTACACAGATACGCAGTATTTT | CASSLATYTDTQYF
TRBJ2-5 | TRBD1 | few | TRBV7-7 | 15 | TGTGCTAGCAGCCCTACAGGGGTGCCACAAGAGACCCAGTACTTC | CASSPTGVPQETQYF
TRBJ1-2 | NA | NA | TRBV6-1 | 11 | TGTGCCACGCGCAGGAACTATGGCTACACCTTC | CATRRNYGYTF
TRBJ1-4 | NA | NA | TRBV4-1 | 17 | TGCGCCAGCAGCCAAGATTTTCGCGGGACCTTTAATGAAAAACTGTTTTTT | CASSQDFRGTFNEKLFF
TRBJ1-2 | TRBD1 | NA | TRBV13 | 14 | TGCGCCAGCAGCCGAGGACAGGGGGCCTATGGCTACACCTTC | CASSRGQGAYGYTF
TRBJ2-7 | NA | few | TRBV5-1 | 14 | TGCGCCAGCAGCCCTGGACAGATCCGAGGCGAGCAGTACTTC | CASSPGQIRGEQYF
TRBJ2-3 | TRBD2 | NA | TRBV5-1 | 17 | TGCGCCAGCAGCGGTAGCGGGAGGGCCTTAGGGACAGATACGCAGTATTTT | CASSGSGRALGTDTQYF
TRBJ2-5 | NA | NA | TRBV28 | 14 | TGTGCCAGCAGTTTAGGGGGGGCCGTGGAGACCCAGTACTTC | CASSLGGAVETQYF
TRBJ2-3 | TRBD2 | NA | TRBV6-1 | 14 | TGTGCCAGCAGAGCGGGGGGCCCCGCAGATACGCAGTATTTT | CASRAGGPADTQYF
TRBJ1-6 | TRBD1 | once | TRBV6-5 | 15 | TGTGCCAGCAGTACACAGGGGGTCCCACAGTCACCCCTCCACTTT | CASSTQGVPQSPLHF
TRBJ2-7 | TRBD2 | NA | TRBV7-9 | 14 | TGTGCCAGCAGTCTAGCGGGAGTTTCCTACGAGCAGTACTTC | CASSLAGVSYEQYF
TRBJ1-2 | NA | NA | TRBV30 | 11 | TGTGCCTGGAGCCCCAGGGTTGGCTACACCTTC | CAWSPRVGYTF
TRBJ1-3 | TRBD1 | once | TRBV28 | 15 | TGTGCCAGCAGTGTCGGGACAGCCAGAGGAAACACCATATATTTT | CASSVGTARGNTIYF
TRBJ2-1 | NA | NA | TRBV7-2 | 14 | TGTGCCAGCAGCTTAGACGGGTCCTACAATGAGCAGTTCTTC | CASSLDGSYNEQFF
TRBJ2-5 | TRBD2 | NA | TRBV6-1 | 14 | TGTGCCAGCAGTGAACAACCCGGGACTACGGCCCAGTACTTC | CASSEQPGTTAQYF
TRBJ2-5 | NA | NA | TRBV7-2 | 13 | TGTGCCAGCAGCTTAGTACTAGGAGAGACCCAGTACTTC | CASSLVLGETQYF
TRBJ2-3 | TRBD1 | NA | TRBV6-1 | 16 | TGTGCCAGCAGTGGTTTAGGTCCGCTGGGGACAGGAACGCAGTATTTT | CASSGLGPLGTGTQYF
TRBJ2-5 | TRBD2 | NA | TRBV19 | 15 | TGTGCCAGTAGTATCGGGACTAGCGGACAAGAGACCCAGTACTTC | CASSIGTSGQETQYF
TRBJ1-1 | NA | few | TRBV19 | 14 | TGTGCCAGTACAGTAAACGGGATGAACACTGAAGCTTTCTTT | CASTVNGMNTEAFF
TRBJ1-2 | NA | NA | TRBV6-4 | 13 | TGTGCCAGCAGCCCAGGGGTCCGTTATGGCTACACCTTC | CASSPGVRYGYTF
TRBJ1-5 | TRBD1 | NA | TRBV2 | 16 | TGTGCCAGCAGAAGAACTACAGGGGTTAGCAATCAGCCCCAGCATTTT | CASRRTTGVSNQPQHF
TRBJ1-2 | NA | NA | TRBV13 | 12 | TGTGCCAGCAGCTTGCGCGGGGGGAACTACACCTTC | CASSLRGGNYTF
TRBJ1-5 | TRBD1 | NA | TRBV18 | 19 | TGTGCCAGCTCACCACTTGTGGACAGGGGGTTTCGTGGCAATCAGCCCCAGCATTTT | CASSPLVDRGFRGNQPQHF
TRBJ1-4 | NA | NA | TRBV7-2 | 15 | TGTGCCAGCAGCTTAGGAGGGAGGGGAGGCGAAAAACTGTTTTTT | CASSLGGRGGEKLFF
TRBJ2-4 | NA | NA | TRBV7-2 | 16 | TGTGCCAGCAGCTTACAGGGCGCGGTAGCCAAAAACATTCAGTACTTC | CASSLQGAVAKNIQYF
TRBJ1-5 | NA | NA | TRBV7-8 | 13 | TGTGCCAGCAGCTTCGGGTACAATCAGCCCCAGCATTTT | CASSFGYNQPQHF
TRBJ2-7 | TRBD1 | few | TRBV28 | 16 | TGTGCCAGCAGTCCTCCCCCCGGACAGGGAGGCTACGAGCAGTACTTC | CASSPPPGQGGYEQYF
TRBJ2-2 | TRBD1 | few | TRBV27 | 18 | TGTGCCAGCAGTTTTCAGGCGGGGACAGGGGCTTTGACCGGGGAGCTGTTTTTT | CASSFQAGTGALTGELFF
TRBJ1-4 | TRBD1 | NA | TRBV6-1 | 14 | TGTGCCAGCAGTGCACAGGGGGCCAATGAAAAACTGTTTTTT | CASSAQGANEKLFF
TRBJ2-2 | NA | NA | TRBV7-8 | 17 | TGTGCCAGCAGCTTAGCGGGCGGGACGGCAAACACCGGGGAGCTGTTTTTT | CASSLAGGTANTGELFF
TRBJ2-3 | TRBD2 | NA | TRBV2 | 15 | TGTGCCAGCAGCGGGCTGGGACTAGGATTTGATACGCAGTATTTT | CASSGLGLGFDTQYF
TRBJ1-3 | NA | NA | TRBV28 | 16 | TGTGCCAGCAGTCCCCCAGGGTTAAGCTCTGGAAACACCATATATTTT | CASSPPGLSSGNTIYF
TRBJ1-1 | NA | NA | TRBV2 | 15 | TGTGCCAGCAGTGGGGTACAGGGATTGAACACTGAAGCTTTCTTT | CASSGVQGLNTEAFF
TRBJ1-5 | NA | NA | TRBV10-3 | 16 | TGTGCCATCAGTGAGTCGACCGGGACTGAGAATCAGCCCCAGCATTTT | CAISESTGTENQPQHF
TRBJ2-7 | TRBD1 | few | TRBV14 | 13 | TGTGCCAGCAGCCCACGGACAGGGGGCGAGCAGTACTTC | CASSPRTGGEQYF
TRBJ2-5 | TRBD2 | NA | TRBV7-7 | 16 | TGTGCTAGCAGAACCTCTAGCGGGGCCGGCCAAGAGACCCAGTACTTC | CASRTSSGAGQETQYF